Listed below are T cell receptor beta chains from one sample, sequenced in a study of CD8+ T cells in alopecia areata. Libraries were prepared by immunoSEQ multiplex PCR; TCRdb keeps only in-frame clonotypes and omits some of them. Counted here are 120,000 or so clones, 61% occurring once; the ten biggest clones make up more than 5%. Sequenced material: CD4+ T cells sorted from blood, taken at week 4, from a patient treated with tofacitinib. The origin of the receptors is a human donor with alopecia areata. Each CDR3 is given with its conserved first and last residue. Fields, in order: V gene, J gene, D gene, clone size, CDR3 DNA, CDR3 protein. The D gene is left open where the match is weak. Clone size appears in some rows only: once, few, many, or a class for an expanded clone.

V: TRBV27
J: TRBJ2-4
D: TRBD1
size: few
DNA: TGTGCCAGCAGTGAAATGACAGGGCTTGGAAACATTCAGTACTTC
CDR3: CASSEMTGLGNIQYF

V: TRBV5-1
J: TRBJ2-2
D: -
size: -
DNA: TGCGCCAGCAGCTTGGATCTGAACACCGGGGAGCTGTTTTTT
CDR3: CASSLDLNTGELFF

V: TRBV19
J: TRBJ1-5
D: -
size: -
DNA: TGTGCCAGTAGTATTGGTCCAGGGGAGAGTGTCAATCAGCCCCAGCATTTT
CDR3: CASSIGPGESVNQPQHF

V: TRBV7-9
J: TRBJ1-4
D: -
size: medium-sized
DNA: TGTGCCAGCAGCTTAGCAAGTGGGACTGATAATGAAAAACTGTTTTTT
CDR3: CASSLASGTDNEKLFF

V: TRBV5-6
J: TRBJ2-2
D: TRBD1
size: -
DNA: TGTGCCAGCAGGTCGGCCGGGACAGGGAACACCGGGGAGCTGTTTTTT
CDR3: CASRSAGTGNTGELFF

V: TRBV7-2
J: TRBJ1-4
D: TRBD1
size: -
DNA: TGTGCCAGCAGCCCCCGGACAGGGTCAACTAATGAAAAACTGTTTTTT
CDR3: CASSPRTGSTNEKLFF

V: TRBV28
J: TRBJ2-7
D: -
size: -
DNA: TGTGCCAGCAGTATTCAAAGCTACGAGCAGTACTTC
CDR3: CASSIQSYEQYF

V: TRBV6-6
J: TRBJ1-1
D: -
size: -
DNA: TGTGCCAGCAGCGGGGTTCTTACGAACACTGAAGCTTTCTTT
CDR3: CASSGVLTNTEAFF

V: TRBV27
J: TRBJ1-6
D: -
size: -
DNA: TGTGCCAGCAGTTTAAGGGCAGGGGATTGGTCCTATAATTCACCCCTCCACTTT
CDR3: CASSLRAGDWSYNSPLHF

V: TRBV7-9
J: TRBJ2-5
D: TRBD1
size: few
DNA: TGTGCCAGCAGCTCCCCCGGACAGGGCCAGACCCAGTACTTC
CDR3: CASSSPGQGQTQYF

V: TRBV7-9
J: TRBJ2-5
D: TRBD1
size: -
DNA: TGTGCCAGCAGCTTACCGACAGGGCGGGAGACCCAGTACTTC
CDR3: CASSLPTGRETQYF

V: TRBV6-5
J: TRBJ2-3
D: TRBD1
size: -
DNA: TGTGCCAGCAGCCGGGGACAGGGCACAGATACGCAGTATTTT
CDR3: CASSRGQGTDTQYF

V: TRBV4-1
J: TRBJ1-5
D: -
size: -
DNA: TGCGCCAGCAGCCAAGATGGCAGGGAGGGACAGCCCCAGCATTTT
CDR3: CASSQDGREGQPQHF

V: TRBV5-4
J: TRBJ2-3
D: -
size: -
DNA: TGTGCCAGCAGCTTGGAGGGAGCAGATACGCAGTATTTT
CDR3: CASSLEGADTQYF

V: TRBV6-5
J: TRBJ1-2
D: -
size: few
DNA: TGTGCCAGCAGTTACCTCACAGGTGACTATGGCTACACCTTC
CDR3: CASSYLTGDYGYTF

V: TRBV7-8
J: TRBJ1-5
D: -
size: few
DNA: TGTGCCAGCAGCTCCCGAACCTGGCAGCCCCAGCATTTT
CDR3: CASSSRTWQPQHF

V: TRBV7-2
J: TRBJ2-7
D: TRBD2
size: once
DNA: TGTGCCAGCAGCTTAGCGGCCGGGGAGGGTGAGCAGTACTTC
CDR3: CASSLAAGEGEQYF

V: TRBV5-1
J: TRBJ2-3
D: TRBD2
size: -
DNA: TGCGCCAGCAGCTTGTTCACTAGCGGGAGAACAGATACGCAGTATTTT
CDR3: CASSLFTSGRTDTQYF

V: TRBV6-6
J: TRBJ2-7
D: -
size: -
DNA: TGTGCCAGCAGTCCAGGGACTTACGGGGAGCAGTACTTC
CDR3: CASSPGTYGEQYF

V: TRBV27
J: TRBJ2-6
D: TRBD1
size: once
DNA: TGTGCCAGCAGTTTCTTTGTAGACAGGGTGGCGGCTGGGGCCAACGTCCTGACTTTC
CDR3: CASSFFVDRVAAGANVLTF

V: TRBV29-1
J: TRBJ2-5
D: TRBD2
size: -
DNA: TGCAGCGGGGGGAGGGAAGAGACCCAGTACTTC
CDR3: CSGGREETQYF

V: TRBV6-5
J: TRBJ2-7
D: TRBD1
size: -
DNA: TGTGCCAGCAGGCAAACAGGGGTGCGGGACGAGCAGTACTTC
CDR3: CASRQTGVRDEQYF

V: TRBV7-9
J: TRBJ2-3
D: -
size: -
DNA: TGTGCCAGCAGCTTAGACAGGGAGGGAGATACGCAGTATTTT
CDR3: CASSLDREGDTQYF

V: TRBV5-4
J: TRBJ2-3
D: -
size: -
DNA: TGTGCCAGCAGCTTGGGCCATCAAGCAGATACGCAGTATTTT
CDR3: CASSLGHQADTQYF

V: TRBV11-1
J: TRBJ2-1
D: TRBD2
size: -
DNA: TGTGCCAGCAGCCCTCTTCTTGCGACTAGCGTACATGAGCAGTTCTTC
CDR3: CASSPLLATSVHEQFF

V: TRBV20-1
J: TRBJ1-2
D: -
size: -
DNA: TGCAGTGCTAGCGAAACATATGGCTACACCTTC
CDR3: CSASETYGYTF

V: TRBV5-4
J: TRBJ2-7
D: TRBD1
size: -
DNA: TGTGCCAGCAGCCCACCAGGACAGGGGAGAGAGCAGTACTTC
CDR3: CASSPPGQGREQYF

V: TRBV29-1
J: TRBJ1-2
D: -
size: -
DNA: TGCAGCTCAAGGACGGGCAACTATGGCTACACCTTC
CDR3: CSSRTGNYGYTF

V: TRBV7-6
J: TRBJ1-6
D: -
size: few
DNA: TGTGCCAGCAGCCGCGCGGGTCCAGGCTCCAATTCACCCCTCCACTTT
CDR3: CASSRAGPGSNSPLHF

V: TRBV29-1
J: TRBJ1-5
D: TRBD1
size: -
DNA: TGCAGCGTTGCCGCAGGGGGCGGGAACCAGCCCCAGCATTTT
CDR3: CSVAAGGGNQPQHF

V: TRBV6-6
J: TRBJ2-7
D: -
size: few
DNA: TGTGCCAGCAGCTCCACAGGGCTCGAGCAGTACTTC
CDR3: CASSSTGLEQYF

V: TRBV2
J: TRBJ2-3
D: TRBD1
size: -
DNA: TGTGCCAACCCGACGGGACAGTACACAGATACGCAGTATTTT
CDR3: CANPTGQYTDTQYF

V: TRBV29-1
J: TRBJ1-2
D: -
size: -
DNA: TGCAGCGTTGAATTTGCACGGCCTTATGGCTACACCTTC
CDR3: CSVEFARPYGYTF

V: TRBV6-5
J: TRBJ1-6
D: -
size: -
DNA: TGTGCCAGCAGTGCAGGGGATTCCTATAATTCACCCCTCCACTTT
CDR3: CASSAGDSYNSPLHF

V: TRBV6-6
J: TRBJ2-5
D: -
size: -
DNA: TGTGCCAGCAGTTACTCGCCCGGTCAAGAGACCCAGTACTTC
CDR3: CASSYSPGQETQYF

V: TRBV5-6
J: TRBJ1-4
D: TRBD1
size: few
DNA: TGTGCCAGCAGCCGATCAGGGGGCCCCGAAAAACTGTTTTTT
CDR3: CASSRSGGPEKLFF

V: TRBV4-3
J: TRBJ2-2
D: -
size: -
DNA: TGCGCCAGCAGCCTTCAGGGCCGCACCGGGGAGCTGTTTTTT
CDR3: CASSLQGRTGELFF

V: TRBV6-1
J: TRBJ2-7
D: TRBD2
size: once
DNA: TGTGCCAGCAGTCTACTAGCGGGGGGCTCCTACGAGCAGTACTTC
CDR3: CASSLLAGGSYEQYF

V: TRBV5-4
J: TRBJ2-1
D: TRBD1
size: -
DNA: TGTGCCAGCAGCTTGGCTATAGGACAGGGTTACAATGAGCAGTTCTTC
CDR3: CASSLAIGQGYNEQFF

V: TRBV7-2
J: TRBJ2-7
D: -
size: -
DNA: TGTGCCAGCAGCTTAGATAGGCACCGGAGCTCCTACGAGCAGTACTTC
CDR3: CASSLDRHRSSYEQYF

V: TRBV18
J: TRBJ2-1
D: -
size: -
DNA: TGTGCCAGCTCACCGACCAGGGGTAACAATGAGCAGTTCTTC
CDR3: CASSPTRGNNEQFF